The 20 T cell receptor beta chains below come from one sample, sequenced in a study of T cell responses to AZD1222 COVID-19 vaccine. The repertoire was sequenced with immunoSEQ multiplex PCR; TCRdb's copy has only in-frame clones and lacks some. The sample has 85,000 to 100,000 clones; 85% to 90% are singletons. Here the sequenced sample was peripheral blood, taken on day 0 of AZD1222 vaccination. Receptors were obtained from an adult in good health.

V and J are TRBV6-1 and TRBJ2-2; no reliable D call. The CDR3 totals 14 residues. Germline V lookup: CDR1 MNHNS, CDR2 SASEGT. The ends were cut back, 1 base at V and 1 base at J, with 4 bases in the middle. The CDR3 DNA is TGTGCCAGCAGTGAAGGGGTGAACACCGGGGAGCTGTTTTTT. It yields the protein CASSEGVNTGELFF.

The chain uses TRBV5-1 and TRBJ2-7, with TRBD1 matching 8 bases. V was pared by 1 base and J by 3 bases, with 3 bases of the junction left unmatched. This CDR3 spans 14 amino acids. Germline V gene data show CDR1 as SGHRS and CDR2 as YFSETQ. The CDR3 is CASSLTGGGYEQYF. The CDR3 region has the DNA TGCGCCAGCAGCTTGACAGGGGGAGGCTACGAGCAGTACTTC.

This chain uses TRBV28 with TRBJ1-1, with no clear D. Trimming stripped 2 bases from V and 1 base from J, with 8 bases between. Germline CDR1 MDHEN, CDR2 SYDVKM. The CDR3 is made up of 14 amino acids. In DNA form, the CDR3 reads TGTGCCAGCAGTTTAGTGGGAAAGAACACTGAAGCTTTCTTT. This gives the protein CASSLVGKNTEAFF.

This chain links TRBV6-5 with TRBJ2-7, with D perhaps assigned TRBD1 or TRBD2 (5 bases each). Per the germline V gene, CDR1 is MNHEY and CDR2 is SVGAGI. This CDR3 comprises 13 residues. V dropped 6 bases and J dropped 7 bases, with 16 bases sitting between them. The CDR3 spells CASSPLGPGEQYF. The CDR3 DNA reads as TGTGCCAGCAGCCCCTTGGGGCCGGGAGAGCAGTACTTC.

The chain uses TRBV15 and TRBJ2-3; 7 bases align to TRBD2. The CDR3 has 16 amino acids. V lost 0 bases and J lost 2; bases outside the gene matches: 5. Germline CDR1 LNHNV, CDR2 YYDKDF (reference sequence). The CDR3 loop reads CATSRDLGGTTDTQYF. As DNA, the CDR3 is TGTGCCACCAGCAGAGATTTGGGGGGGACCACAGATACGCAGTATTTT.

This chain connects TRBV6-4 to TRBJ2-5; 11 positions agree with TRBD2. Unmatched junction bases numbered 2, after V lost 4 bases and J lost 1 base. Germline V gene sequence: CDR1 MRHNA, CDR2 SNTAGT. This CDR3 has 15 amino acids. Written as DNA, the CDR3 is TGTGCCAGCAGTGGGACTAGCGGGCCCCAAGAGACCCAGTACTTC. The encoded protein is CASSGTSGPQETQYF.

This chain joins TRBV19 and TRBJ1-6; D unresolved. The germline gives CDR1 LNHDA, CDR2 SQIVND (reference sequence). The CDR3 extends over 14 amino acids. With 3 bases removed from V and 7 bases from J, the gap between germline ends came to 10 bases. CDR3 sequence: CASSMSQFNSPLHF. As DNA, the CDR3 is TGTGCCAGTAGTATGTCTCAATTCAATTCACCCCTCCACTTT.

The rearrangement joins TRBV5-1 to TRBJ1-1; 9 bases map to TRBD1. Germline CDR1 SGHRS, CDR2 YFSETQ. CDR3 length: 15 residues. J lost 1 base, V lost 3 bases, and 4 bases had no gene match. CDR3 sequence reads: CASSYGQGKNTEAFF. The CDR3 region has the DNA TGCGCCAGCAGCTACGGACAGGGGAAGAACACTGAAGCTTTCTTT.

This clone was counted only a few times. J is TRBJ1-3 and V is TRBV18; D is ambiguous. Germline assignment: CDR1 KGHSH and CDR2 LQKENI. Trimming stripped 2 bases from V and 0 bases from J, with 8 bases between. The CDR3 covers 15 residues. The CDR3 bases are TGTGCCAGCTCACCAGTAACGAACTCTGGAAACACCATATATTTT. This codes for CASSPVTNSGNTIYF. Supplemented by reference TRBV18 and TRBJ1-3, the full variable domain reads NAGVMQNPRHLVRRRGQEARLRCSPMKGHSHVYWYRQLPEEGLKFMVYLQKENIIDESGMPKERFSAEFPKEGPSILRIQQVVRGDSAAYFCASSPVTNSGNTIYFGEGSWLTVV.

V and J are TRBV28 and TRBJ2-1, with D perhaps TRBD1 (6 bases). Germline V gene sequence: CDR1 MDHEN, CDR2 SYDVKM. Deletions cut 5 bases from V and 3 bases from J, with 14 bases between. The CDR3 totals 15 residues. This CDR3 is CASSTTGHLYNEQFF. The CDR3 DNA is TGTGCCAGCAGTACGACAGGCCACCTCTACAATGAGCAGTTCTTC.

This clone has more than one count but fewer than ten. The chain uses TRBV6-5 and TRBJ2-3; TRBD2 aligns across 10 bases. With 0 bases clipped from V and 5 bases from J, the junction kept 2 bases outside the gene matches. Germline V CDR1 and CDR2: MNHEY, SVGAGI. The CDR3 is 15 amino acids. The CDR3 DNA reads TGTGCCAGCAGTTACTCGGCTAGCGGGGGAGATACGCAGTATTTT. Translation gives CASSYSASGGDTQYF.

The chain recombines TRBV29-1 with TRBJ2-3, with D possibly matching TRBD2 (6 bases). Germline CDR1 is SQVTM and CDR2 is ANQGSEA. The V gene lost 2 bases and the J gene lost 0 bases, with 12 bases spanning the gap. The CDR3 is 15 amino acids. The CDR3 region has the DNA TGCAGCGTTGAATCATTGGGAGGAAGCACAGATACGCAGTATTTT. Residues: CSVESLGGSTDTQYF.

V usage is TRBV7-8 and J usage is TRBJ2-3; 7 bases line up with TRBD1. V lost 4 bases to trimming and J lost 5 bases; unmatched junction nucleotides: 9. The CDR3 has 15 residues. In germline, CDR1 is SGHVS, CDR2 FQNEAQ. The CDR3 bases are TGTGCCAGCAGCTCCCGGGACAGCCAACGAGATACGCAGTATTTT. Translating it yields CASSSRDSQRDTQYF. The full variable domain, its missing parts supplied by reference TRBV7-8 and TRBJ2-3, is GAGVSQSPRYKVAKRGQDVALRCDPISGHVSLFWYQQALGQGPEFLTYFQNEAQLDKSGLPSDRFFAERPEGSVSTLKIQRTQQEDSAVYLCASSSRDSQRDTQYFGPGTRLTVL.

The V gene is TRBV19, the J gene TRBJ1-5, with 11 bases that match TRBD1. J gave up 5 bases and V 6 bases, and 3 bases lay outside the gene matches. CDR3 length equals 14 residues. The germline V gene encodes CDR1 LNHDA and CDR2 SQIVND (reference sequence). This CDR3 reads CASSGTGGHQPQHF. As DNA, the CDR3 is TGTGCCAGTAGCGGGACAGGGGGTCATCAGCCCCAGCATTTT.

CDR3: CASSFPQGADGNTIYF. For the CDR3, the DNA is TGTGCCAGCAGTTTTCCGCAGGGGGCGGACGGAAACACCATATATTTT. This chain joins TRBV28 and TRBJ1-3; 8 bases line up with TRBD1. In germline, CDR1 is MDHEN, CDR2 SYDVKM. After removal of 3 bases from V and 4 bases from J, the junction contained 8 bases not matched to a gene. This CDR3 is built from 16 residues.

The gene calls are TRBV7-2 and TRBJ1-4; D unclear. V gave up 5 bases and J gave up 8 bases, with 18 bases separating them. The V gene's germline CDR1 is SGHTA and CDR2 FQGNSA. The CDR3 is 15 amino acids. CDR3 in DNA: TGTGCCAGCAGCCCACGGGTGAATTCGGGAGAAAAACTGTTTTTT. It translates to CASSPRVNSGEKLFF.

The V call is TRBV5-1, the J call TRBJ2-7, with a weak D call TRBD1 (5 bases). V lost 3 bases to trimming and J lost 3 bases, with 13 bases between them. The CDR3 contains 14 residues. Germline V gene data show CDR1 as SGHRS and CDR2 as YFSETQ. The CDR3 reads CASSYTQGYYEQYF. The DNA for the CDR3 is TGCGCCAGCAGCTACACCCAGGGCTACTACGAGCAGTACTTC.

The chain combines TRBV3-1 (or the pseudogene TRBV3-2) with TRBJ2-3; no firm D call. The CDR3 totals 15 residues. Per germline, CDR1 LGHDT and CDR2 YNNKEL (reference sequence). Trimming removed 0 bases from V and 9 bases from J, with 16 bases in between. The CDR3 DNA follows: TGTGCCAGCAGCCAAGATAAAAGTCTACACAGAACGCAGTATTTT. It specifies CASSQDKSLHRTQYF.

V usage is TRBV5-1 and J usage is TRBJ2-5; D is unclear. The CDR3 runs to 17 residues. Trimming took 0 bases from V and 5 from J, leaving 20 bases between them. Germline V CDR1 and CDR2: SGHRS, YFSETQ. In nucleotides, the CDR3 is TGCGCCAGCAGCTTGGCCGGTGGAAAATCTTTCCAGGAGACCCAGTACTTC. Its translation: CASSLAGGKSFQETQYF.

The chain links TRBV4-2 to TRBJ1-5, with D maybe TRBD1 (5 bases). The CDR3 is made up of 14 amino acids. The ends were cut back, 0 bases at V and 7 bases at J, with 10 bases in the middle. The germline V gene has CDR1 LGHNA and CDR2 YNFKEQ. The CDR3 DNA reads as TGTGCCAGCAGCCAAGACAGGGTCGGGCAGCCCCAGCATTTT. Protein: CASSQDRVGQPQHF.